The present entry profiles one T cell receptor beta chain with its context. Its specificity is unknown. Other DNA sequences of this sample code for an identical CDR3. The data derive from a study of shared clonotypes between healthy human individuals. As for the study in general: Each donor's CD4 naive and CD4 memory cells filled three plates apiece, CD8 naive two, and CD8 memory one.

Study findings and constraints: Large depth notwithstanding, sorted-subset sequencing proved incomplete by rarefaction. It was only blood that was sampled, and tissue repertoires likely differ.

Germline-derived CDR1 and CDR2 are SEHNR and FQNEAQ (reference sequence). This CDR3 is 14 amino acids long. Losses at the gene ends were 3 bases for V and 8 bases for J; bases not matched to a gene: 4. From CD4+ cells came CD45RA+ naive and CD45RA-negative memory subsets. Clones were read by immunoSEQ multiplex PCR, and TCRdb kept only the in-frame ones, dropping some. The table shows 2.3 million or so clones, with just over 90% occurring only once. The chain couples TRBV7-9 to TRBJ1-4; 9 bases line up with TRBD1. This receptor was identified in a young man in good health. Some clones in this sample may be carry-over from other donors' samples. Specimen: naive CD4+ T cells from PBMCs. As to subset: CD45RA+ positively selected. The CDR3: CASSLDRGGEKLFF. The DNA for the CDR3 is TGTGCCAGCAGCTTGGACAGGGGCGGGGAAAAACTGTTTTTT.